One sample yielded the 12 T cell receptor beta chains listed below, sequenced in a study of blood T cell repertoires in COVID-19. Repertoires were generated with immunoSEQ multiplex PCR, while TCRdb's copy carries only in-frame clones and drops some. The table has 140,000 to 150,000 clones, approximately 86% seen once. Sequencing input: peripheral blood. These receptors came from a woman aged 35 to 49 with active or convalescent COVID-19.

The chain employs TRBV5-5 and TRBJ2-5, with a weak D call TRBD1 (6 bases). Trimming removed 4 bases from V and 4 bases from J, with 14 bases in between. The CDR3 is made up of 14 amino acids. The germline V gene encodes CDR1 SGHKS and CDR2 YYEKEE (reference sequence). Written as DNA, the CDR3 is TGTGCCAGCAGCCCCTTGGGACACCTAGAGACCCAGTACTTC. It translates to CASSPLGHLETQYF.

This clone was counted only a few times. CDR3: CASSQDLGQTNTEAFF. The CDR3 bases are TGTGCCAGCAGCCAAGATTTGGGGCAGACTAACACTGAAGCTTTCTTT. This chain connects TRBV14 to TRBJ1-1, with D possibly being TRBD1 (5 bases). CDR3 length: 16 residues. CDR1 and CDR2 from the germline V gene are SGHDN and FVKESK. Deletions cut 0 bases from V and 2 bases from J, with 13 bases between.

This clone was found once. V and J are TRBV19 and TRBJ2-6; the match to TRBD1 covers 10 bases. There are 16 residues in the CDR3. Per germline, CDR1 LNHDA and CDR2 SQIVND (reference sequence). Trimming removed 9 bases from V and 2 bases from J; junction bases left unmatched: 7. CDR3 sequence reads: CASGDRGITGANVLTF. For the CDR3, the DNA is TGTGCCAGCGGGGACAGGGGAATCACTGGGGCCAACGTCCTGACTTTC.

This clone was seen more than once but under ten times. The chain joins TRBV28 to TRBJ2-7; tentatively, D is TRBD2 (5 bases). Germline CDR1 reads MDHEN; CDR2 reads SYDVKM. This CDR3 has 13 residues. V was cut by 8 bases and J by 2 bases, with 13 bases left in between. The CDR3 loop reads CASGSGGAYEQYF. CDR3 bases: TGTGCCAGCGGCAGCGGTGGGGCCTACGAGCAGTACTTC.

This chain links TRBV5-1 with TRBJ1-5; maybe TRBD1 (6 bases). V was pared by 6 bases and J by 0 bases, with 13 bases between. This CDR3 region has 15 residues. From germline, CDR1 is SGHRS and CDR2 YFSETQ. In DNA form, the CDR3 reads TGCGCCAGCACCAGGGGACCGGATAGCAATCAGCCCCAGCATTTT. It yields the protein CASTRGPDSNQPQHF.

The chain joins TRBV10-1 to TRBJ1-2; a possible D gene is TRBD1 (6 bases). Germline assignment: CDR1 WNHNN and CDR2 SYGVQD (reference sequence). V was trimmed by 2 bases and J by 10 bases, leaving 14 bases between them. The CDR3 sequence is 13 residues long. CDR3 bases: TGCGCCAGCAGTGAGAGGCAGGGGAGCACCTACACCTTC. Encoded protein: CASSERQGSTYTF.

The gene calls are TRBV2 and TRBJ2-7; the match to TRBD2 covers 13 bases. The CDR3 sequence is 17 residues long. Trimming took 7 bases from V and 4 from J; bases not matched to a gene: 13. Germline V gene data show CDR1 as SNHLY and CDR2 as FYNNEI. The CDR3 region has the DNA TGTGCCAGCATTGCGGGACTAGCGGGGCCCAAAACATACGAGCAGTACTTC. This encodes CASIAGLAGPKTYEQYF. Drawing the rest from reference TRBV2 and TRBJ2-7, the complete variable domain is EPEVTQTPSHQVTQMGQEVILRCVPISNHLYFYWYRQILGQKVEFLVSFYNNEISEKSEIFDDQFSVERPDGSNFTLKIRSTKLEDSAMYFCASIAGLAGPKTYEQYFGPGTRLTVT.

The chain joins TRBV6-6 to TRBJ1-3; unclear D gene. CDR1 is MNHNY, CDR2 SVGAGI, per germline (reference sequence). The CDR3 totals 13 residues. With 0 bases removed from V and 8 bases from J, the gap between germline ends came to 8 bases. The CDR3 reads CASSYSSSDTIYF. In nucleotides, the CDR3 is TGTGCCAGCAGTTACTCCTCCTCGGACACCATATATTTT.

The V call is TRBV28, the J call TRBJ2-7; TRBD2 agrees at 13 bases. Germline V gene sequence: CDR1 MDHEN, CDR2 SYDVKM. There are 18 residues in the CDR3. Trimming took 3 bases from V and 4 from J; bases not matched to a gene: 12. The CDR3 is CASSFGTSGRALEYEQYF. The CDR3 DNA sequence: TGTGCCAGCAGTTTCGGAACTAGCGGGAGGGCCCTGGAGTACGAGCAGTACTTC.

The chain recombines TRBV5-8 with TRBJ1-4, with 7 bases lining up with TRBD1. Germline lookup yields CDR1 SGHTS and CDR2 YDEGEE. Trimming cost V 10 bases and J 5 bases; bases outside gene matches: 8. This CDR3 contains 13 residues. The CDR3 sequence: CADSGGLNEKLFF. CDR3 nucleotide sequence: TGTGCCGACTCAGGGGGATTGAATGAAAAACTGTTTTTT.

The J gene is TRBJ1-2, the V gene TRBV30, with TRBD1 identical over 8 bases. Germline assignment: CDR1 GTSNPN and CDR2 SVGIG (reference sequence). V lost 5 bases and J lost 6; bases outside the gene matches: 5. This CDR3 has 12 residues. The chain's CDR3 is CAWAPQGDGYTF. CDR3 in DNA: TGTGCCTGGGCACCACAGGGGGATGGCTACACCTTC.

The V and J genes are TRBV6-6 and TRBJ1-1; tentative D call: TRBD1 (6 bases). The ends were cut back, 3 bases at V and 3 bases at J, with 11 bases in the middle. The CDR3 has 14 amino acids. The V gene's germline CDR1 is MNHNY and CDR2 SVGAGI (reference sequence). CDR3 DNA sequence: TGTGCCAGCAGTTATATAGGGGGGGACACTGAAGCTTTCTTT. Its translation is CASSYIGGDTEAFF.